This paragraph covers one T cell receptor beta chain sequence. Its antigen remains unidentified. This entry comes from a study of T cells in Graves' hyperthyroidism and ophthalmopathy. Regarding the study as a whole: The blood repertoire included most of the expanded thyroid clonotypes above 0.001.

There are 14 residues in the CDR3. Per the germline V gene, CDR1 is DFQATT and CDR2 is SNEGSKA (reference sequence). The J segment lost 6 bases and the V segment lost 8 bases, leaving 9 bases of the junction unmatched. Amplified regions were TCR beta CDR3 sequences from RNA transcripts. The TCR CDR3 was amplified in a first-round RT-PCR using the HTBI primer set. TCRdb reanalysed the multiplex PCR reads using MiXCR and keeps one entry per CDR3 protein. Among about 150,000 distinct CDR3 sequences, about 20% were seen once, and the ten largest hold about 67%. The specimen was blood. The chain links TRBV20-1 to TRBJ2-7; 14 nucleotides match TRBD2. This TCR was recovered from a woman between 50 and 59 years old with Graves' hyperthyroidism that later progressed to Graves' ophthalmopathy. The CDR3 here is CSTRTGTSGSEQYF. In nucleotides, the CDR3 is TGCAGTACAAGAACCGGGACTAGCGGGAGCGAGCAGTACTTC.